This record covers a single TCR beta chain. What it binds is unknown. This sample was taken from a study of T cell responses to AZD1222 COVID-19 vaccine. Study observations and caveats: Donor demographics were predominantly white British with a female majority; clonal diversity may be underestimated.

Generated by immunoSEQ multiplex PCR, the TCRdb table keeps only in-frame clones and is missing some. The sample contains under 85,000 clones, approximately 88% of which appear only once. CDR3 length: 11 amino acids. Sequenced material: peripheral blood, taken on day 0 of MenACWY control vaccination. This sequence joins TRBV21-1 and TRBJ2-7. TRBV21-1 is noted as a pseudogene. The clonotype comes from an adult in good health. Here the CDR3 DNA reads TGTGCCAGCAGCAAGCCCTACGAGCAGTACTTC. Protein product: CASSKPYEQYF.